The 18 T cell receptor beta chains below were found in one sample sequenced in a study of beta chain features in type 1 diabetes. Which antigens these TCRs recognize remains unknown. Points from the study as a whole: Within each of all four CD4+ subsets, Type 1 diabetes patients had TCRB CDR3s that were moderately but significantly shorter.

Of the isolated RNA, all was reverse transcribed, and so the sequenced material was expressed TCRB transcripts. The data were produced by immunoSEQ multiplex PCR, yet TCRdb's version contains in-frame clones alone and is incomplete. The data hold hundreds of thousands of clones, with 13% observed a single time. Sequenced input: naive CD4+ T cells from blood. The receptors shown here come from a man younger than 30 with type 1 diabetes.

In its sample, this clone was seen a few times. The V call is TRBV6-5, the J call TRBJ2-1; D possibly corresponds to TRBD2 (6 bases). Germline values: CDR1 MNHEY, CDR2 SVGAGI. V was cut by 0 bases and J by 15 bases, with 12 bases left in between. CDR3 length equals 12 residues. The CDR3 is CASSYSGLMLFF. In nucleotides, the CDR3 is TGTGCCAGCAGTTACTCGGGACTCATGCTGTTCTTC.

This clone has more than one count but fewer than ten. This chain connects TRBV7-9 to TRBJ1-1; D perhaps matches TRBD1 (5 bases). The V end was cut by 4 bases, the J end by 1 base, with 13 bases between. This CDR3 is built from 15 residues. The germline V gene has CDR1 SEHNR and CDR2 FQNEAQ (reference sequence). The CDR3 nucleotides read TGTGCCAGCAGCTCAAGGGGAGCGGGGAACACTGAAGCTTTCTTT. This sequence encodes CASSSRGAGNTEAFF.

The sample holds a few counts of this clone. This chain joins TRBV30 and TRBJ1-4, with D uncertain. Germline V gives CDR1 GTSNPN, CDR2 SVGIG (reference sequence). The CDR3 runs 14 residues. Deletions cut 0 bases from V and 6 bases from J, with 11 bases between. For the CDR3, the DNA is TGTGCCTGGAGTGTCTCCCCTCGGTATGAAAAACTGTTTTTT. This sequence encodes CAWSVSPRYEKLFF.

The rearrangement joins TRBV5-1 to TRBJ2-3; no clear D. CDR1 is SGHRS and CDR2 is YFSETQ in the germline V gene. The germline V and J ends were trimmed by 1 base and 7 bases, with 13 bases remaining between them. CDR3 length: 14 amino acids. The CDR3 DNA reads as TGCGCCAGCAGCTTGTACCAGAACTGGAATACGCAGTATTTT. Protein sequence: CASSLYQNWNTQYF. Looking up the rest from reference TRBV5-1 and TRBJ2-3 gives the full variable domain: KAGVTQTPRYLIKTRGQQVTLSCSPISGHRSVSWYQQTPGQGLQFLFEYFSETQRNKGNFPGRFSGRQFSNSRSEMNVSTLELGDSALYLCASSLYQNWNTQYFGPGTRLTVL.

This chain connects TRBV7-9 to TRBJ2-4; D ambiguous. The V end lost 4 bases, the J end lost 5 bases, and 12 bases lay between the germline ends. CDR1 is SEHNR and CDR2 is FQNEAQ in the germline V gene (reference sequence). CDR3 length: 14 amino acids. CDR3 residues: CASSSWTGENIQYF. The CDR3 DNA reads TGTGCCAGCAGCTCGTGGACGGGTGAAAACATTCAGTACTTC.

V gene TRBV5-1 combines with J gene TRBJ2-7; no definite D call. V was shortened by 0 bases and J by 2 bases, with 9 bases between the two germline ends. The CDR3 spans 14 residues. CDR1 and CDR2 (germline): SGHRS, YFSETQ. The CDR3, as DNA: TGCGCCAGCAGCTTGGAGGGCAACCCCTACGAGCAGTACTTC. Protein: CASSLEGNPYEQYF.

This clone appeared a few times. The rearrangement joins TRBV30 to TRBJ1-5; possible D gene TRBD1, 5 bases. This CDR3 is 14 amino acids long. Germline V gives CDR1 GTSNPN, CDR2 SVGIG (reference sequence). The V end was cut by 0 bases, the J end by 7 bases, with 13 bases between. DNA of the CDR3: TGTGCCTGGAGTGTTCAGGGAGCGGGACAGCCCCAGCATTTT. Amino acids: CAWSVQGAGQPQHF.

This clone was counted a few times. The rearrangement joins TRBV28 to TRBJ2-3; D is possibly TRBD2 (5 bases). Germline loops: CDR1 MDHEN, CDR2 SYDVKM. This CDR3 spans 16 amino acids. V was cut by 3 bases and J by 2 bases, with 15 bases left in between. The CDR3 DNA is TGTGCCAGCAGTTTCGCCCGCCGGGGTCACACAGATACGCAGTATTTT. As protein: CASSFARRGHTDTQYF.

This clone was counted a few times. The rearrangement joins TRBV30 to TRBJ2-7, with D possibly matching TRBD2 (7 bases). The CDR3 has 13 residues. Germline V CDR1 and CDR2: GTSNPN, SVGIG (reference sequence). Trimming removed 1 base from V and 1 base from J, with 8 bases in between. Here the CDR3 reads CAWSEGGSYEQYF. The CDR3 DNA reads TGTGCCTGGAGTGAGGGGGGGTCCTACGAGCAGTACTTC.

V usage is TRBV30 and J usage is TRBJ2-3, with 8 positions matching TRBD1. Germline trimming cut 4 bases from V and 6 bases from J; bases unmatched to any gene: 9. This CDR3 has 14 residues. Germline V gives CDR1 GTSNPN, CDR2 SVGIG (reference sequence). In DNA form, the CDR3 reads TGTGCCTGGAACCGCAGGGGGCTTTTTGATACGCAGTATTTT. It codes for CAWNRRGLFDTQYF.

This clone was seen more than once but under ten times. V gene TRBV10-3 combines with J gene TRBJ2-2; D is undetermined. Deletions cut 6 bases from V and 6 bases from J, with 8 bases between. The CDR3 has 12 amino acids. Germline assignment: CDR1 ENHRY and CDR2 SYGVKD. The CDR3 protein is CAISIRAGELFF. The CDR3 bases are TGTGCCATCAGCATAAGGGCCGGGGAGCTGTTTTTT.

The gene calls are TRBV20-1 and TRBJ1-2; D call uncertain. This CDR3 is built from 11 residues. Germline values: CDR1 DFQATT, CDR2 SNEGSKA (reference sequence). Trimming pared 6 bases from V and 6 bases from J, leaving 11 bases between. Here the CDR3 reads CSANRLDGYTF. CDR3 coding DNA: TGCAGTGCAAACCGACTTGATGGCTACACCTTC.

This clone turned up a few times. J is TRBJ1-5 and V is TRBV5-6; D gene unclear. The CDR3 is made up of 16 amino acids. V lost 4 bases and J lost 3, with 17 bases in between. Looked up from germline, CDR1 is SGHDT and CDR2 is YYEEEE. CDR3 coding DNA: TGTGCCAGCAGCCCGTCCGGTGTGGGGAACAATCAGCCCCAGCATTTT. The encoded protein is CASSPSGVGNNQPQHF.

The CDR3 DNA follows: TGTGCCAGCAGCTTAGCCGGGGACGCTTCGAGTGGCTACACCTTC. It codes for CASSLAGDASSGYTF. The rearrangement uses TRBV7-9 and TRBJ1-2, with TRBD1 as a possible D gene (5 bases). V lost 0 bases and J lost 7, with 15 bases in between. Germline CDR1 and CDR2: SEHNR and FQNEAQ (reference sequence). The CDR3 runs to 15 residues.

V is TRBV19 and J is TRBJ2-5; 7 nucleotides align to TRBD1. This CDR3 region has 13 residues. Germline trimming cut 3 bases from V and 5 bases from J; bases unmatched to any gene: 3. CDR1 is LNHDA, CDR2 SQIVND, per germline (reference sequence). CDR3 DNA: TGTGCCAGTAGTATGGGGACAGTGGAGACCCAGTACTTC. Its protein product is CASSMGTVETQYF.

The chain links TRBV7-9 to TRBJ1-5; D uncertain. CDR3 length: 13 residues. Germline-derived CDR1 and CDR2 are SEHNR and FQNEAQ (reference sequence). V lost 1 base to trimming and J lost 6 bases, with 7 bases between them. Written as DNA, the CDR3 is TGTGCCAGCAGCTTAGAATGGGCTCAGCCCCAGCATTTT. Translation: CASSLEWAQPQHF.

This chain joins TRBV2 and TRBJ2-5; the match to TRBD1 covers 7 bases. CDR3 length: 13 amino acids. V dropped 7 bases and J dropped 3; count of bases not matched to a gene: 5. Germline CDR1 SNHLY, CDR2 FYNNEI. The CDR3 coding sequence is TGTGCCAGCAACCGGGACAGAGAAGAGACCCAGTACTTC. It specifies CASNRDREETQYF.

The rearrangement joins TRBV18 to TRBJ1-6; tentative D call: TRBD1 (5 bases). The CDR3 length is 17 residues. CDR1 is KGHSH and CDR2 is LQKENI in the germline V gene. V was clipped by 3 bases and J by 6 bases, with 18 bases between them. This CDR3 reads CASSPRRDGGINSPLHF. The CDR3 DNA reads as TGTGCCAGCTCACCGAGACGGGATGGGGGGATTAATTCACCCCTCCACTTT.